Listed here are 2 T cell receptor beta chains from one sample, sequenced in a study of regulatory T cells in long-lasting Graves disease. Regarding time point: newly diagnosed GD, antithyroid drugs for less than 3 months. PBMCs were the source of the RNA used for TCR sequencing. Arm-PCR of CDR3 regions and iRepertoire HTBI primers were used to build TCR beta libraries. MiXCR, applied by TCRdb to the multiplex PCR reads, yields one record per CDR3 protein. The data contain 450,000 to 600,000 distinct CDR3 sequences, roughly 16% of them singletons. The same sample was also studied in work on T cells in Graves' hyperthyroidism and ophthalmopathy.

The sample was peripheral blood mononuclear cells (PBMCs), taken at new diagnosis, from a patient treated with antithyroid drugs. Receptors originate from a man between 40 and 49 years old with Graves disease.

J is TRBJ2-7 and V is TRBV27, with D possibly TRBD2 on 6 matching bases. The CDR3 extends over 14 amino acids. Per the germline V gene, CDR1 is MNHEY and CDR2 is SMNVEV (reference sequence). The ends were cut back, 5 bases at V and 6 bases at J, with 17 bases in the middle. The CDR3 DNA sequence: TGTGCCAGCAGTCCCCCCTCGGGAGCCTTCGAGCAGTACTTC. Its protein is CASSPPSGAFEQYF.

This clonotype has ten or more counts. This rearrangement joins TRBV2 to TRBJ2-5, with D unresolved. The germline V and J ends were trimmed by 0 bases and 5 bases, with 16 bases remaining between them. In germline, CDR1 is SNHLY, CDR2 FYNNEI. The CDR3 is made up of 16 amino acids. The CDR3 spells CASSEALRARHETQYF. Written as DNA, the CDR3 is TGTGCCAGCAGTGAAGCGCTTAGGGCACGCCATGAGACCCAGTACTTC.